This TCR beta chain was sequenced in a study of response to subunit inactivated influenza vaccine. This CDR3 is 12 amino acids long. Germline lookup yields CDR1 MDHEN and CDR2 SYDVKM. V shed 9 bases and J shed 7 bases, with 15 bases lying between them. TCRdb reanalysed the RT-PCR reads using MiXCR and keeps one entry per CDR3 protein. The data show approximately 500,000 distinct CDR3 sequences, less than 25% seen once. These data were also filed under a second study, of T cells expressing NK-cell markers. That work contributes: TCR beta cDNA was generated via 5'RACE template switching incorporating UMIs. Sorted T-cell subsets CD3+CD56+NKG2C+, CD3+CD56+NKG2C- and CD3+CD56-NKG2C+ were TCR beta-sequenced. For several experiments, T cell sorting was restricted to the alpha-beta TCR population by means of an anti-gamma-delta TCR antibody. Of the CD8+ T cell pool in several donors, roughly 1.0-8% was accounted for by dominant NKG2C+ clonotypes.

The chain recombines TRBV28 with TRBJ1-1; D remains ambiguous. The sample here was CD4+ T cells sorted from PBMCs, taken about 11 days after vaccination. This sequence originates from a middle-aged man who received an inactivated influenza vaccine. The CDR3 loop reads CASRVPESEAFF. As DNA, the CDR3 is TGTGCCAGTAGGGTTCCGGAAAGTGAAGCTTTCTTT.